Listed here are 2 T cell receptor beta chains from one sample, sequenced in a study of blood T cell repertoires in COVID-19. The repertoire was sequenced with immunoSEQ multiplex PCR; TCRdb's copy has only in-frame clones and lacks some. The profile shows some 220,000 clones, around 83% of them singletons. The sequenced sample was peripheral blood. The receptor set was obtained from a woman in her seventies with COVID-19, enrolled during active disease.

CDR3 sequence: CASSLWGTGGQETQYF. CDR3 nucleotides: TGTGCCAGCAGCTTATGGGGGACAGGGGGCCAAGAGACCCAGTACTTC. This chain connects TRBV7-2 to TRBJ2-5; 11 nucleotides align to TRBD1. With 2 bases clipped from V and 1 base from J, the junction kept 3 bases outside the gene matches. The germline gives CDR1 SGHTA, CDR2 FQGNSA. This CDR3 has 16 residues.

V gene TRBV4-3 combines with J gene TRBJ2-1; 7 bases align to TRBD2. Germline trimming cut 1 base from V and 7 bases from J; bases unmatched to any gene: 7. Germline assignment: CDR1 LGHNA and CDR2 YSLEER. This CDR3 is 15 amino acids long. The chain's CDR3 is CASSQGPGGGNEQFF. Written as DNA, the CDR3 is TGCGCCAGCAGCCAAGGTCCGGGAGGAGGTAATGAGCAGTTCTTC.